These 26 T cell receptor beta chains originate from one sample sequenced in a study of blood T cell repertoires in COVID-19. The method was immunoSEQ multiplex PCR; TCRdb's version includes in-frame clones alone and lacks a portion of them. This sample has over 250,000 clones, with about 85% found just once. Source material: peripheral blood. All receptors come from a human donor in a cohort sampled during active COVID-19.

This clone was detected only a few times. The V and J genes are TRBV11-2 and TRBJ2-7; 10 nucleotides match TRBD1. Germline CDR1 is SGHAT and CDR2 is FQNNGV. CDR3 length equals 15 residues. V was pared by 3 bases and J by 2 bases, with 4 bases of the junction left unmatched. The CDR3 coding sequence is TGTGCCAGCAGCTTGGGACAGGGGAGGGCCTACGAGCAGTACTTC. Encoded protein: CASSLGQGRAYEQYF.

This chain uses TRBV5-1 with TRBJ1-2; D gene unclear. V shed 8 bases and J shed 4 bases, with 18 bases lying between them. CDR1 is SGHRS, CDR2 YFSETQ, per germline. The CDR3 extends over 14 amino acids. This chain's CDR3 is CASGTGEQSYGYTF. CDR3 DNA: TGCGCCAGTGGAACTGGGGAGCAGTCCTATGGCTACACCTTC.

CDR3 sequence (DNA): TGTGCCAGCAGCTTATATGAGGGAGGGCCTCTTACGCAGTATTTT. The encoded protein is CASSLYEGGPLTQYF. The chain recombines TRBV11-2 with TRBJ2-3; 7 bases are a match to TRBD2. V dropped 2 bases and J dropped 8; count of bases not matched to a gene: 10. There are 15 residues in the CDR3. CDR1 SGHAT and CDR2 FQNNGV come from the germline V gene. The whole variable domain, filled in from reference TRBV11-2 and TRBJ2-3, reads EAGVAQSPRYKIIEKRQSVAFWCNPISGHATLYWYQQILGQGPKLLIQFQNNGVVDDSQLPKDRFSAERLKGVDSTLKIQPAKLEDSAVYLCASSLYEGGPLTQYFGPGTRLTVL.

V and J are TRBV14 and TRBJ1-4; a weak D match, TRBD1 (5 bases). Between the trimmed V and J ends, which lost 4 bases and 6 bases, there was a span of 15 bases. Germline assignment: CDR1 SGHDN and CDR2 FVKESK. There are 15 residues in the CDR3. The CDR3 is CASSPQGISHEKLFF. For the CDR3, the DNA is TGTGCCAGCAGCCCTCAGGGTATCAGCCATGAAAAACTGTTTTTT.

The chain employs TRBV6-5 and TRBJ1-1; 8 bases fit TRBD1. The length of the CDR3 is 13 residues. The germline CDR1 and CDR2 sequences are MNHEY and SVGAGI. The junction had 3 bases not matched to a gene; V was cut back by 2 bases and J by 7 bases. This CDR3 reads CASSYPDRVEAFF. The CDR3 DNA reads as TGTGCCAGCAGTTACCCGGACAGGGTTGAAGCTTTCTTT.

V gene TRBV11-2 combines with J gene TRBJ2-7; D perhaps matches TRBD2 (5 bases). Trimming left V 5 bases short and J 1 base short, with 9 bases between. CDR1 SGHAT and CDR2 FQNNGV come from the germline V gene. CDR3 length: 13 amino acids. The CDR3 nucleotides are TGTGCCAGCAGCCGAGGGCCTTCCTACGAGCAGTACTTC. It is translated as CASSRGPSYEQYF.

This clone was observed once. The V and J genes are TRBV5-6 and TRBJ1-1, with D tentatively TRBD1 (5 bases). CDR1 is SGHDT, CDR2 YYEEEE, per germline. This CDR3 is 12 amino acids long. The ends were cut back, 4 bases at V and 7 bases at J, with 11 bases in the middle. The CDR3 DNA sequence: TGTGCCAGCAGCAGACAGCGACTTGAAGCTTTCTTT. Its protein product is CASSRQRLEAFF.

This clone was picked up a small number of times. V usage is TRBV1 and J usage is TRBJ2-7; the tabulated D call, TRBD2, remains unverified against the DNA. TRBV1 is recorded as a pseudogene. This CDR3 contains 16 residues. The CDR3 is CTSSQVPGLAGNEQYF. The CDR3 bases are TGCACCAGCAGCCAAGTGCCGGGACTAGCGGGAAATGAGCAGTACTTC.

The chain employs TRBV5-1 and TRBJ2-5, with TRBD1 identical over 8 bases. The CDR3 runs to 15 residues. In germline, CDR1 is SGHRS, CDR2 YFSETQ. Losses at the gene ends were 4 bases for V and 5 bases for J; bases not matched to a gene: 10. This CDR3 reads CASSGGQGSYETQYF. CDR3 nucleotide sequence: TGCGCCAGCAGCGGCGGACAGGGATCTTATGAGACCCAGTACTTC.

The rearrangement uses TRBV11-2 and TRBJ2-7, with a tentative D call TRBD2 (6 bases). In germline, CDR1 is SGHAT, CDR2 FQNNGV. V was trimmed by 1 base and J by 3 bases, leaving 16 bases between them. CDR3 size: 16 residues. CDR3 coding DNA: TGTGCCAGCAGCTTAGCCCCCTGGGGCGGGAACTACGAGCAGTACTTC. Translated: CASSLAPWGGNYEQYF.

The V call is TRBV28, the J call TRBJ1-2, with D perhaps matching TRBD1 (5 bases). V lost 4 bases and J lost 5, with 5 bases in between. CDR1 MDHEN and CDR2 SYDVKM come from the germline V gene. The CDR3 runs 11 residues. In nucleotides, the CDR3 is TGTGCCAGCAGTTCAGGGTATGGCTACACCTTC. Protein product: CASSSGYGYTF.

This clone has just a few counts. The V gene is TRBV3-1 (or the pseudogene TRBV3-2), the J gene TRBJ2-5; 12 nucleotides agree with TRBD2. Germline V gene lookup returns CDR1 LGHDT and CDR2 YNNKEL (reference sequence). V lost 5 bases and J lost 5; bases outside the gene matches: 9. The length of the CDR3 is 16 residues. CDR3 residues: CASSSSGRAYGETQYF. CDR3 DNA: TGTGCCAGCAGCTCTAGCGGGAGGGCCTACGGGGAGACCCAGTACTTC.

The chain employs TRBV2 and TRBJ2-7, with a weak D call TRBD1 (5 bases). CDR1 is SNHLY and CDR2 is FYNNEI in the germline V gene. The CDR3 consists of 12 residues. The ends were cut back, 6 bases at V and 4 bases at J, with 10 bases in the middle. CDR3 protein: CASSLTAYEQYF. In DNA, the CDR3 is TGTGCCAGCAGCCTGACAGCGTACGAGCAGTACTTC.

The chain is built from TRBV20-1 and TRBJ2-5; TRBD2 agrees at 7 bases. The CDR3 is 11 residues long. Germline lookup yields CDR1 DFQATT and CDR2 SNEGSKA (reference sequence). V trimming: 2 bases; J trimming: 8 bases; junction bases outside the gene matches: 2. The CDR3 is CSARLAVTQYF. The CDR3 DNA reads as TGCAGTGCTAGACTAGCGGTCACCCAGTACTTC.

The chain employs TRBV19 and TRBJ1-5; D may be TRBD1 (5 bases). This CDR3 is 15 amino acids long. Germline V CDR1 and CDR2: LNHDA, SQIVND (reference sequence). V was shortened by 6 bases and J by 2 bases, with 14 bases between the two germline ends. The CDR3 loop reads CASRDSLSGNQPQHF. The CDR3 DNA sequence: TGTGCCAGTAGAGACAGCCTCTCGGGCAATCAGCCCCAGCATTTT.

The chain carries TRBV12-3 or TRBV12-4 and TRBJ1-1; unclear D gene. V lost 7 bases to trimming and J lost 1 base, with 10 bases between them. CDR3 size: 13 residues. CDR3 amino acids: CASTLGENTEAFF. CDR3 nucleotides: TGTGCCAGCACCTTGGGAGAGAACACTGAAGCTTTCTTT.

This chain links TRBV5-1 with TRBJ2-2; 7 bases fit TRBD2. Losses at the gene ends were 0 bases for V and 6 bases for J; bases not matched to a gene: 5. The CDR3 loop spans 15 amino acids. CDR1 and CDR2 from the germline V gene are SGHRS and YFSETQ. This CDR3 reads CASSLDSTSAGELFF. The CDR3 DNA reads TGCGCCAGCAGCTTGGACAGTACTAGCGCCGGGGAGCTGTTTTTT.

This chain joins TRBV27 and TRBJ2-7, with 10 bases matching TRBD1. CDR1 and CDR2 from the germline V gene are MNHEY and SMNVEV (reference sequence). Trimming at V came to 6 bases and at J to 4 bases, leaving 3 bases not matched to a gene. CDR3 length: 13 amino acids. CDR3 nucleotide sequence: TGTGCCAGCAGGTCGGGACAGGGGTACGAGCAGTACTTC. Encoded protein: CASRSGQGYEQYF.

The rearrangement uses TRBV4-1 and TRBJ2-7; D perhaps matches TRBD1 (7 bases). V shed 2 bases and J shed 5 bases, with 16 bases lying between them. The germline V gene encodes CDR1 MGHRA and CDR2 YSYEKL. The CDR3 runs to 15 residues. The CDR3 is CASSQPKAGGNEQYF. The CDR3 DNA sequence: TGCGCCAGCAGCCAACCCAAGGCAGGGGGGAACGAGCAGTACTTC.

This clone was seen just once. This chain links TRBV3-1 (or the pseudogene TRBV3-2) with TRBJ1-2; TRBD1 might be the D (5 bases). Germline V gene lookup returns CDR1 LGHDT and CDR2 YNNKEL (reference sequence). This CDR3 contains 12 residues. Trimming took off 4 bases at V and 4 bases at J, with 7 bases between the two ends. CDR3 sequence reads: CASSPGAYGYTF. The CDR3 nucleotides are TGTGCCAGCAGCCCTGGGGCCTATGGCTACACCTTC.

This chain joins TRBV5-1 and TRBJ2-3; the D is unclear. V lost 5 bases to trimming and J lost 2 bases, with 15 bases between them. The CDR3 is made up of 15 amino acids. The germline gives CDR1 SGHRS, CDR2 YFSETQ. The CDR3 sequence is CASSVGVLYTDTQYF. CDR3 bases: TGCGCCAGCAGTGTGGGCGTTTTGTACACAGATACGCAGTATTTT.

The gene calls are TRBV6-6 and TRBJ1-2, with 8 nucleotides matching TRBD1. The germline gives CDR1 MNHNY, CDR2 SVGAGI (reference sequence). V gave up 10 bases and J gave up 7 bases; unmatched junction bases: 11. The CDR3 loop spans 13 amino acids. The CDR3 nucleotides read TGTGCCACTCACCCAGGGGGCAGGTTTGGCTACACCTTC. Amino acids: CATHPGGRFGYTF.

The chain employs TRBV18 and TRBJ2-1; D remains unclear. CDR1 is KGHSH, CDR2 LQKENI, per germline. The V end was cut by 8 bases, the J end by 4 bases, with 15 bases between. CDR3 length: 14 residues. The CDR3 region is CASKEGAVYNEQFF. The CDR3, as DNA: TGTGCCAGCAAGGAAGGAGCCGTATACAATGAGCAGTTCTTC.

This chain joins TRBV6-2 or TRBV6-3 and TRBJ1-2; possibly TRBD1 for D (5 bases). Germline CDR1 MNHEY, CDR2 SVGEGT. Trimming stripped 4 bases from V and 8 bases from J, with 20 bases between. CDR3 length: 15 amino acids. CDR3 loop: CASSSGGLFSDGYTF. Here the CDR3 DNA reads TGTGCCAGCAGTTCCGGGGGACTTTTTTCTGACGGCTACACCTTC.

The chain combines TRBV19 with TRBJ2-7; D is uncertain. Germline loops: CDR1 LNHDA, CDR2 SQIVND (reference sequence). The V and J ends lost 6 bases and 3 bases respectively, with 21 bases between them. This CDR3 region has 16 residues. The CDR3 loop reads CASRQHQSDNNYEQYF. The DNA for the CDR3 is TGTGCCAGTAGGCAACACCAATCAGACAACAACTACGAGCAGTACTTC.

The chain links TRBV30 to TRBJ2-1, with 7 bases matching TRBD2. Germline lookup yields CDR1 GTSNPN and CDR2 SVGIG (reference sequence). CDR3 length: 15 amino acids. V gave up 0 bases and J gave up 10 bases; unmatched junction bases: 12. The CDR3 coding sequence is TGTGCCTGGAGTGTACTGGCTAGCGGACCCACCGAGCAGTTCTTC. Amino acids: CAWSVLASGPTEQFF.